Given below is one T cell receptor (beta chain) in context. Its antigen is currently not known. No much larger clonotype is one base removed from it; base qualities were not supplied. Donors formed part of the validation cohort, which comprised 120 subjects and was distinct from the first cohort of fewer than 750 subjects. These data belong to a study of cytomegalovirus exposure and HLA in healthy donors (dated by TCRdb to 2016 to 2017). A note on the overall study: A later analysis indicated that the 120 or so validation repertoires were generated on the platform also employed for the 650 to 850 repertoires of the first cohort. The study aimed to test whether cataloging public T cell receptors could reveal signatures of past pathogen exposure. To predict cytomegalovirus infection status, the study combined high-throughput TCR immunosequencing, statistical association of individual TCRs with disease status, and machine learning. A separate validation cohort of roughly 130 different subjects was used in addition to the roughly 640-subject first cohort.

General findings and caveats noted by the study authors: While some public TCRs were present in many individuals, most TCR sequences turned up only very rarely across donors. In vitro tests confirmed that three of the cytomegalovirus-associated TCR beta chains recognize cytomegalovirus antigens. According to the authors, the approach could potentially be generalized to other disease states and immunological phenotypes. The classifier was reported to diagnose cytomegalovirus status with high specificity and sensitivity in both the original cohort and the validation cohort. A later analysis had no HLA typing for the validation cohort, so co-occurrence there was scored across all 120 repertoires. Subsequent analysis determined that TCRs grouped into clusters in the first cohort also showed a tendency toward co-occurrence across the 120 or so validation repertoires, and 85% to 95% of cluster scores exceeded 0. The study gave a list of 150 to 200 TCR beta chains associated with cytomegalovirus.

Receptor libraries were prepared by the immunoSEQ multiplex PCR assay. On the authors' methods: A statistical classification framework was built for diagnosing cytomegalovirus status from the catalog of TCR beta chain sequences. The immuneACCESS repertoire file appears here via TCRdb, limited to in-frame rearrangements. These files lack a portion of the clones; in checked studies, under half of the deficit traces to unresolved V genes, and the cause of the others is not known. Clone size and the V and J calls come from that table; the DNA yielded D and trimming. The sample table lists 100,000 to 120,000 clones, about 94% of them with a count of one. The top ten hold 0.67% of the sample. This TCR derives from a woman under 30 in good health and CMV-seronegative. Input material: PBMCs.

The CDR3 region reads CASSLSGSREAFF. The nucleotides are TGTGCCAGCAGCTTATCGGGGAGTCGTGAAGCTTTCTTT. The rearranged segments are TRBV7-3 and TRBJ1-1; the D gene cannot be resolved reliably. V is cut by 2 bases and J by 7 bases, and the space between the germline ends is 11 bases. Counted from cysteine to phenylalanine, this CDR3 has 13 amino acids. Only the CDR3 region is kept as DNA, spanning 39 bases read in frame from base 1. The germline V gene provides CDR1 SGHTA and CDR2 FQGTGA. The CDR3 plus the reference TRBV7-3 and TRBJ1-1 genes for the other parts give the full variable domain: GAGVSQTPSNKVTEKGKYVELRCDPISGHTALYWYRQSLGQGPEFLIYFQGTGAADDSGLPNDRFFAVRPEGSVSTLKIQRTERGDSAVYLCASSLSGSREAFFGQGTRLTVV.